Each of the 16 T cell receptor beta chains below was sequenced from the same sample in a study of T cell clones after liver transplantation. Data came from immunoSEQ multiplex PCR; TCRdb stores just in-frame clones and leaves some out. Of 85,000 to 130,000 clones listed, 82% are singletons. The sample was CD4+ T cells from blood, taken before liver transplant. Receptors were obtained from a human donor who received a liver transplant.

V usage is TRBV18 and J usage is TRBJ1-3; tentative D call: TRBD1 (6 bases). The V end was cut by 4 bases, the J end by 1 base, with 14 bases between. CDR1 and CDR2 from the germline V gene are KGHSH and LQKENI. The CDR3 covers 16 residues. The DNA for the CDR3 is TGTGCCAGCTCACTCCCCGGGACACCGTCTGGAAACACCATATATTTT. Protein: CASSLPGTPSGNTIYF.

The genes are TRBV28 and TRBJ1-4, with 10 bases fitting TRBD1. The CDR3 is 17 amino acids. In germline, CDR1 is MDHEN, CDR2 SYDVKM. Trimming at V came to 4 bases and at J to 7 bases, leaving 12 bases not matched to a gene. The CDR3 protein is CASSSHLTGTGVEKLFF. The CDR3 DNA sequence: TGTGCCAGCAGTTCTCACTTAACCGGGACAGGGGTTGAAAAACTGTTTTTT.

The rearrangement links TRBV7-9 to TRBJ2-6; D possibly corresponds to TRBD2 (5 bases). The CDR3 runs 14 residues. The V and J ends lost 5 bases and 7 bases respectively, with 12 bases between them. Germline V lookup: CDR1 SEHNR, CDR2 FQNEAQ (reference sequence). CDR3 coding DNA: TGTGCCAGCAGCCTTATCGAGGGTGCCAACGTCCTGACTTTC. Amino acid sequence: CASSLIEGANVLTF.

This clone has a handful of counts. The chain is built from TRBV7-9 and TRBJ2-1; weak D call: TRBD2 (6 bases). The germline CDR1 and CDR2 sequences are SEHNR and FQNEAQ (reference sequence). The CDR3 spans 14 residues. The V and J ends lost 5 bases and 4 bases respectively, with 12 bases between them. As DNA, the CDR3 is TGTGCCAGCAGCCCCCGGGACTGGTACAATGAGCAGTTCTTC. Protein product: CASSPRDWYNEQFF. The full variable domain, completed using reference TRBV7-9 and TRBJ2-1, is DTGVSQNPRHKITKRGQNVTFRCDPISEHNRLYWYRQTLGQGPEFLTYFQNEAQLEKSRLLSDRFSAERPKGSFSTLEIQRTEQGDSAMYLCASSPRDWYNEQFFGPGTRLTVL.

About this clone itself: As the CDR3 is not closed by the conserved phenylalanine or tryptophan, this likely results from a read error. The limits of the CDR3 on the DNA are not certain, so only TCRdb's listed CDR3 is given. The V and J genes are TRBV6-1 and TRBJ1-2; no check of the table's D call, TRBD1, against the DNA was made. 12 amino acids form the CDR3, both terminal residues included. Per the germline V gene, CDR1 is MNHNS and CDR2 is SASEGT. The CDR3 sequence is CASSTTGGADFS.

V gene TRBV9 combines with J gene TRBJ1-2; no clear D. The CDR3 extends over 16 amino acids. V lost 3 bases and J lost 2, with 17 bases in between. From germline, CDR1 is SGDLS and CDR2 YYNGEE. The CDR3 DNA follows: TGTGCCAGCAGCGGACGACTAGCGACCACAAACTATGGCTACACCTTC. The encoded protein is CASSGRLATTNYGYTF.

The chain uses TRBV21-1 and TRBJ1-3; the DNA was not used to check the table's D call, TRBD1. TRBV21-1 is given as a pseudogene. The length of the CDR3 is 20 residues. The CDR3 protein is CASSERTGEETETTGDTIYF. The CDR3 DNA sequence: TGTGCCAGCAGCGAACGGACAGGCGAAGAAACTGAGACTACGGGGGACACCATATATTTT.

This clone turned up a few times. The gene calls are TRBV30 and TRBJ1-1; no clear D gene. Between the trimmed V and J ends, which lost 8 bases and 6 bases, there was a span of 10 bases. The germline CDR1 and CDR2 sequences are GTSNPN and SVGIG (reference sequence). CDR3 size: 10 residues. This chain's CDR3 is CATQSSEAFF. CDR3 coding DNA: TGTGCCACACAATCCTCTGAAGCTTTCTTT. Supplemented by reference TRBV30 and TRBJ1-1, the full variable domain reads SQTIHQWPATLVQPVGSPLSLECTVEGTSNPNLYWYRQAAGRGLQLLFYSVGIGQISSEVPQNLSASRPQDRQFILSSKKLLLSDSGFYLCATQSSEAFFGQGTRLTVV.

V usage is TRBV2 and J usage is TRBJ1-2; D remains ambiguous. CDR1 and CDR2 from the germline V gene are SNHLY and FYNNEI. CDR3 length: 14 residues. Trimming cost V 5 bases and J 1 base, with 11 bases left between them. The chain's CDR3 is CASSPPGRNYGYTF. Written as DNA, the CDR3 is TGTGCCAGCAGTCCGCCGGGTCGTAACTATGGCTACACCTTC.

This clone showed up just once. The chain carries TRBV7-8 and TRBJ1-2; maybe TRBD1 (5 bases). CDR1 and CDR2 from the germline V gene are SGHVS and FQNEAQ. Trimming took off 5 bases at V and 2 bases at J, with 9 bases between the two ends. The CDR3 spans 13 residues. CDR3 sequence: CASSEGLNYGYTF. The DNA of the CDR3 is TGTGCCAGCAGCGAGGGACTGAACTATGGCTACACCTTC.

CDR3 DNA: TGTGCCAGCGCACATGACAGGGGTTCCTACGAGCAGTACTTC. It codes for CASAHDRGSYEQYF. The rearrangement joins TRBV2 to TRBJ2-5, with 8 bases aligning to TRBD1. Gene TRBJ2-7 matches the end of the DNA better, so the J call may be wrong. CDR1 and CDR2 (germline): SNHLY, FYNNEI. The length of the CDR3 is 14 residues.

This clone has a handful of counts. This chain joins TRBV28 and TRBJ1-3; 7 bases fit TRBD1. J was trimmed by 6 bases and V by 7 bases; bases with no gene match: 9. The CDR3 has 14 amino acids. Germline loops: CDR1 MDHEN, CDR2 SYDVKM. The CDR3 sequence: CASMSTGSLNTIYF. The CDR3 DNA reads TGTGCCAGCATGTCGACAGGGTCGTTAAACACCATATATTTT.

The J gene is TRBJ1-1, the V gene TRBV6-5; TRBD1 is a possible D gene (5 bases). The germline V and J ends were trimmed by 6 bases and 5 bases, with 19 bases remaining between them. Germline values: CDR1 MNHEY, CDR2 SVGAGI. CDR3 length equals 15 residues. CDR3 in DNA: TGTGCCAGCAGCCATCCGGGGCCCGTCGGGACTGAAGCTTTCTTT. It translates to CASSHPGPVGTEAFF.

About this clone itself: Other DNA sequences in the same sample also yield this CDR3. The gene calls are TRBV18 and TRBJ2-7; no clear D gene. The CDR3 sequence is 12 residues long. V lost 3 bases, J lost 3 bases, and 6 bases lay in between. Germline CDR1 reads KGHSH; CDR2 reads LQKENI. CDR3 in DNA: TGTGCCAGCTCACCGGACGGCTACGAGCAGTACTTC. It translates to CASSPDGYEQYF.

This clone was found a few times. The J gene is TRBJ1-2, the V gene TRBV9; the D gene is possibly TRBD1 (6 bases). V dropped 0 bases and J dropped 6 bases, with 9 bases sitting between them. In germline, CDR1 is SGDLS, CDR2 YYNGEE. This CDR3 spans 13 amino acids. DNA for the CDR3: TGTGCCAGCAGCGTAGTACAGGGTCATGGCTACACCTTC. The encoded protein is CASSVVQGHGYTF. The whole variable domain, filled in from reference TRBV9 and TRBJ1-2, reads DSGVTQTPKHLITATGQRVTLRCSPRSGDLSVYWYQQSLDQGLQFLIQYYNGEERAKGNILERFSAQQFPDLHSELNLSSLELGDSALYFCASSVVQGHGYTFGSGTRLTVV.

The CDR3 sequence is CASSITFGGASQPQHF. The CDR3, as DNA: TGTGCCAGTAGTATAACATTCGGGGGGGCCAGTCAGCCCCAGCATTTT. The rearrangement links TRBV19 to TRBJ1-5; possibly TRBD1 for D (6 bases). Germline V gives CDR1 LNHDA, CDR2 SQIVND (reference sequence). The CDR3 runs to 16 residues. V was pared by 2 bases and J by 6 bases, with 17 bases between.